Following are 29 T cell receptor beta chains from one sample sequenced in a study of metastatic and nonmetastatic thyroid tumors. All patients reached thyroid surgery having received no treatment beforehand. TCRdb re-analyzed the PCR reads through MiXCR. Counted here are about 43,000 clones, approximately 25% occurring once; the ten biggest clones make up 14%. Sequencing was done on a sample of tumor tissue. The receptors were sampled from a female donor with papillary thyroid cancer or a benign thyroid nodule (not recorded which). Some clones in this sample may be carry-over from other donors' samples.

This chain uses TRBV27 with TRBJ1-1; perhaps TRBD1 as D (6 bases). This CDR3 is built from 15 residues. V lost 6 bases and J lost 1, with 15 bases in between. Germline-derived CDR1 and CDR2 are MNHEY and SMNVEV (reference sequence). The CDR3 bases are TGTGCCAGCAGACCTAACAGGGCGTCGAACACTGAAGCTTTCTTT. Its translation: CASRPNRASNTEAFF.

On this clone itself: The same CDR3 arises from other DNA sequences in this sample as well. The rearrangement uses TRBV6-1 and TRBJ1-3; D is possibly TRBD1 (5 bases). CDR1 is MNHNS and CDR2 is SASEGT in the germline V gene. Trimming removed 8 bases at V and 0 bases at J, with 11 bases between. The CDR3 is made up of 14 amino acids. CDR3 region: CASSGALSGNTIYF. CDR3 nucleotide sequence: TGTGCCAGCTCTGGGGCCCTCTCTGGAAACACCATATATTTT.

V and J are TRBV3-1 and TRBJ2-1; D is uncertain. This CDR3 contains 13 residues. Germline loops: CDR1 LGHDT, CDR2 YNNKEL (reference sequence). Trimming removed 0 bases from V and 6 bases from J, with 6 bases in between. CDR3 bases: TGTGCCAGCAGCCAAGATCAAATCAATGAGCAGTTCTTC. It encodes CASSQDQINEQFF.

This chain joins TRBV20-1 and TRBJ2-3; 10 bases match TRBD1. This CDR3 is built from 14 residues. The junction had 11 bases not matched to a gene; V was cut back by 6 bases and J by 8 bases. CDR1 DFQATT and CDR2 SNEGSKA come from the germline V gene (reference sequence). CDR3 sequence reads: CSASRQGASGTQYF. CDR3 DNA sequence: TGCAGTGCGAGCCGACAGGGGGCATCTGGTACGCAGTATTTT.

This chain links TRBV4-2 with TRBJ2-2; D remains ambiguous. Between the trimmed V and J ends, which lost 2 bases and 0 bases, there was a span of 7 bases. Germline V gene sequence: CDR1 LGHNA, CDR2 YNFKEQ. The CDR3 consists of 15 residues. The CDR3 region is CASSQSLTNTGELFF. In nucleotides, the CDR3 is TGTGCCAGCAGCCAAAGTCTAACGAACACCGGGGAGCTGTTTTTT.

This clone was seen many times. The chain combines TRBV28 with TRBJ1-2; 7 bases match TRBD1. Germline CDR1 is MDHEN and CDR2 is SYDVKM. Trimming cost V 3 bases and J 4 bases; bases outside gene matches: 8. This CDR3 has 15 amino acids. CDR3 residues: CASSFSRGLIYGYTF. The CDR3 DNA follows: TGTGCCAGCAGTTTCAGTAGGGGGCTGATCTATGGCTACACCTTC.

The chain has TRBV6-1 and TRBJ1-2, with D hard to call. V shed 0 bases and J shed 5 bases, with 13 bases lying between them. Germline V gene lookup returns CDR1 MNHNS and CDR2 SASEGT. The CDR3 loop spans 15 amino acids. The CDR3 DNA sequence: TGTGCCAGCAGTGAAGCACTCTCTTCATTGTATGGCTACACCTTC. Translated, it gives CASSEALSSLYGYTF.

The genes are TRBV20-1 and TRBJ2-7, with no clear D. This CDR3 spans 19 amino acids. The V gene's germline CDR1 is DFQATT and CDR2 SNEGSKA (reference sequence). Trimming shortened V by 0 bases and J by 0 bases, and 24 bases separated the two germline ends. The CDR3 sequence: CSARDRGFSNPRSSYEQYF. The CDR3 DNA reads TGCAGTGCTAGAGATCGTGGGTTTAGTAACCCAAGGAGCTCCTACGAGCAGTACTTC.

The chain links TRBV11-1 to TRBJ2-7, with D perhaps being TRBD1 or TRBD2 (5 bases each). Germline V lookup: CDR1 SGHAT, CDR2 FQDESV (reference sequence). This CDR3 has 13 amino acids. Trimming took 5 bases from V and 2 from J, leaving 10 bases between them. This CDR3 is CASSRDRAYEQYF. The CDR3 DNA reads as TGTGCCAGCAGCCGGGACCGAGCCTACGAGCAGTACTTC.

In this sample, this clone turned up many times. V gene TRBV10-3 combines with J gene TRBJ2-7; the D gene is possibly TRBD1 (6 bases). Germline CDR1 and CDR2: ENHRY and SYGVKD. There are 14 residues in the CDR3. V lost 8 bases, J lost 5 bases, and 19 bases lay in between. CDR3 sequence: CAIRRTGTSHEQYF. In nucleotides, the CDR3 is TGTGCCATCCGGAGGACTGGGACATCCCACGAGCAGTACTTC.

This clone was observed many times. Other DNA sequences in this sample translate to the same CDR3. The CDR3 nucleotides are TGTGCCAGCAGCGCGAGACAGGGACAAGAGACCCAGTACTTC. Translation: CASSARQGQETQYF. V and J are TRBV9 and TRBJ2-5; 7 bases align to TRBD1. Germline values: CDR1 SGDLS, CDR2 YYNGEE. The V and J ends lost 3 bases and 2 bases, in that order; junction bases with no gene match: 4. The CDR3 loop spans 14 amino acids.

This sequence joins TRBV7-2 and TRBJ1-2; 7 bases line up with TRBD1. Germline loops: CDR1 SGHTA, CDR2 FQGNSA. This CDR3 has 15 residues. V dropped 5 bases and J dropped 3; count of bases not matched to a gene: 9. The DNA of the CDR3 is TGTGCCAGCAGCCGTGACAGGGTGCGGTACTATGGCTACACCTTC. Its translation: CASSRDRVRYYGYTF. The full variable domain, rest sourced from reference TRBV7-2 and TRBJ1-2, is GAGVSQSPSNKVTEKGKDVELRCDPISGHTALYWYRQSLGQGLEFLIYFQGNSAPDKSGLPSDRFSAERTGGSVSTLTIQRTQQEDSAVYLCASSRDRVRYYGYTFGSGTRLTVV.

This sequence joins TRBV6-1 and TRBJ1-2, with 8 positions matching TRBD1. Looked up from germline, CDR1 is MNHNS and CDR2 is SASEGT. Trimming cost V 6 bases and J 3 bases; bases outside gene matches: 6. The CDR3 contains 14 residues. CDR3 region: CASSLPQGDYGYTF. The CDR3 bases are TGTGCCAGCAGCCTACCACAGGGGGACTATGGCTACACCTTC.

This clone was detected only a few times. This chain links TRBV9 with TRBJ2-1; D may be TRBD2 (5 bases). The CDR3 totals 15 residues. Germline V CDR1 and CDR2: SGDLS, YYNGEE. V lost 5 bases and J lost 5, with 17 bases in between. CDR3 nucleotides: TGTGCCAGCAGTGAGGGCCTCCTAATTAACAATGAGCAGTTCTTC. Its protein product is CASSEGLLINNEQFF.

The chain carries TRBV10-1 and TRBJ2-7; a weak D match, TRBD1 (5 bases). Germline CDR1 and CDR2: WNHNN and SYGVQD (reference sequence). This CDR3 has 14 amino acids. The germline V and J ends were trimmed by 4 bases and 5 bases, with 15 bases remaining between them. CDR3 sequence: CASSVGQVGNEQYF. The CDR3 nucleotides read TGCGCCAGCAGTGTGGGGCAGGTTGGTAACGAGCAGTACTTC.

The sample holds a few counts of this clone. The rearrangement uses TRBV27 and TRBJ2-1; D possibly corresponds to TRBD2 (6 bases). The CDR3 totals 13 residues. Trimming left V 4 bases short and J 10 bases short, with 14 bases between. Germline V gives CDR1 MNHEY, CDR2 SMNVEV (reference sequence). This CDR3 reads CASSSPTRREQFF. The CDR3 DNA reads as TGTGCCAGCAGTTCCCCGACTAGGCGAGAGCAGTTCTTC.

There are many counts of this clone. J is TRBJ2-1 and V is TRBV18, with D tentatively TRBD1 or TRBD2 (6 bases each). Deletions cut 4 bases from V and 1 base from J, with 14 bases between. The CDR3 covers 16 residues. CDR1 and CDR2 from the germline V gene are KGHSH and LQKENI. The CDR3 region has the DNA TGTGCCAGCTCACGAGTACAGGGAGGATCCTACAATGAGCAGTTCTTC. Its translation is CASSRVQGGSYNEQFF. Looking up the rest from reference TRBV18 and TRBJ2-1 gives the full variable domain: NAGVMQNPRHLVRRRGQEARLRCSPMKGHSHVYWYRQLPEEGLKFMVYLQKENIIDESGMPKERFSAEFPKEGPSILRIQQVVRGDSAAYFCASSRVQGGSYNEQFFGPGTRLTVL.

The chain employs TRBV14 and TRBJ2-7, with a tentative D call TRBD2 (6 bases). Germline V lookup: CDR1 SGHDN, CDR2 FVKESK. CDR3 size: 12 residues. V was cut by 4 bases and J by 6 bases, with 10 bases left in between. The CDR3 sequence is CASSLLGGEQYF. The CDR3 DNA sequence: TGTGCCAGCAGCCTTTTGGGAGGCGAGCAGTACTTC. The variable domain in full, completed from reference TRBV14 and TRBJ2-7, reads EAGVTQFPSHSVIEKGQTVTLRCDPISGHDNLYWYRRVMGKEIKFLLHFVKESKQDESGMPNNRFLAERTGGTYSTLKVQPAELEDSGVYFCASSLLGGEQYFGPGTRLTVT.

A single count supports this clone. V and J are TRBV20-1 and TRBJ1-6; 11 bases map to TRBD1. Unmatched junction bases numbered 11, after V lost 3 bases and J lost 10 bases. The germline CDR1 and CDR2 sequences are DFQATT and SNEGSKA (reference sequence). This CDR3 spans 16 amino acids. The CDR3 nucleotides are TGCAGTGCTAGCGGATTGGACAGGGGGCTAGGATCACCCCTCCACTTT. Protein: CSASGLDRGLGSPLHF.

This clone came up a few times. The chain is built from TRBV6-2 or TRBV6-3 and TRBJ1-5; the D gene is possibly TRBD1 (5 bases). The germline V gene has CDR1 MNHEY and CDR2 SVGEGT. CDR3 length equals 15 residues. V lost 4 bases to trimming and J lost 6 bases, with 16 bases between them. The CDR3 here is CASSLSQGMGQPQHF. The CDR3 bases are TGTGCCAGCAGTTTATCGCAGGGTATGGGTCAGCCCCAGCATTTT.

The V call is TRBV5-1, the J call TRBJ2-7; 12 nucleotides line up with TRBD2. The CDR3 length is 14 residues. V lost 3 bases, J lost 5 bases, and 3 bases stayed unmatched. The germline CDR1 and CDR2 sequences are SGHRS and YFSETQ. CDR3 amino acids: CASSSGLAGHEQYF. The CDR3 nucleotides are TGCGCCAGCAGCTCGGGACTAGCGGGCCACGAGCAGTACTTC.

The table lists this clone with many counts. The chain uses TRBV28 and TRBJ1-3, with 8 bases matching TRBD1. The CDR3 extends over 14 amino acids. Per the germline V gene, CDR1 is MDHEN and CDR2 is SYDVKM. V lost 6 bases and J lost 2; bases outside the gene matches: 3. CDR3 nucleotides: TGTGCCAGCAGAACAGGGGGAACTGGAAACACCATATATTTT. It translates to CASRTGGTGNTIYF.

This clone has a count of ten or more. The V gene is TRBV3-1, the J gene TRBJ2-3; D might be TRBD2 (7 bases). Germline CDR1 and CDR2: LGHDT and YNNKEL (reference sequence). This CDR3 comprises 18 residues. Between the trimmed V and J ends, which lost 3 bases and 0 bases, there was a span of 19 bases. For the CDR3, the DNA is TGTGCCAGCAGCCAGGGGTTCTTGGGGGGGCCTAGCACAGATACGCAGTATTTT. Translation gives CASSQGFLGGPSTDTQYF.

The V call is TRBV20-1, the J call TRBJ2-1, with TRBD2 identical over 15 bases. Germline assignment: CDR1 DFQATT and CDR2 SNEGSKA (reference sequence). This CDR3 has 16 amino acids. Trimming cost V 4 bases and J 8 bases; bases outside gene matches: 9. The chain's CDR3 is CSAMRTSGRVNHEQFF. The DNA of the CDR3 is TGCAGTGCTATGAGGACTAGCGGGAGGGTAAACCATGAGCAGTTCTTC.

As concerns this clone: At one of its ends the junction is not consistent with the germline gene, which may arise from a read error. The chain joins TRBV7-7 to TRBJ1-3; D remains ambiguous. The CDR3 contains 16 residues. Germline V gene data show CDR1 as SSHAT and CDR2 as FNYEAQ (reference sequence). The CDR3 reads CASSLEANEGGNTIYF. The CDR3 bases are TGTGCTAGCAGCTTAGAGGCTAACGAGGGTGGAAACACCATATATTTT.

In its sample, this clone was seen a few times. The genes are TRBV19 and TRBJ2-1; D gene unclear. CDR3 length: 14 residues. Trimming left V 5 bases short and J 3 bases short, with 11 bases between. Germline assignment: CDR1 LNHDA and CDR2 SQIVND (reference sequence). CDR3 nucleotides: TGTGCCAGTAGTGACCTCTCTAACTACAATGAGCAGTTCTTC. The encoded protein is CASSDLSNYNEQFF. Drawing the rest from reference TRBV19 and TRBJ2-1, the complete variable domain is DGGITQSPKYLFRKEGQNVTLSCEQNLNHDAMYWYRQDPGQGLRLIYYSQIVNDFQKGDIAEGYSVSREKKESFPLTVTSAQKNPTAFYLCASSDLSNYNEQFFGPGTRLTVL.

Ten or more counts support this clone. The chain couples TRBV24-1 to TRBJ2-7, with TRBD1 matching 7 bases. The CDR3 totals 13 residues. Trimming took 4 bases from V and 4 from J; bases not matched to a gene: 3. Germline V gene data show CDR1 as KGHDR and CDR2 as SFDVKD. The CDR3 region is CATSDPGGYEQYF. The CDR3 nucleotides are TGTGCCACCAGTGACCCAGGGGGTTACGAGCAGTACTTC.

The CDR3 DNA reads TGTGCCAGTAGTATATTTGTTGGGCAGGGCGGCCCCCAGCATTTT. Translated, it gives CASSIFVGQGGPQHF. This rearrangement joins TRBV19 to TRBJ1-5, with a weak D call TRBD1 (5 bases). V lost 2 bases and J 10 bases, leaving 18 bases between the germline ends. The CDR3 covers 15 residues. CDR1 LNHDA and CDR2 SQIVND come from the germline V gene (reference sequence).

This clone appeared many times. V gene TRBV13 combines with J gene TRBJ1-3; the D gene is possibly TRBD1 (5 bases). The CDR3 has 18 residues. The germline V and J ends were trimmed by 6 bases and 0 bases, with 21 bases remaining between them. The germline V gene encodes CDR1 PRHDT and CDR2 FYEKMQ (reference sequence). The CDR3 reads CASSSTLTPGGSGNTIYF. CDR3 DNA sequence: TGTGCCAGCAGTTCAACTCTAACACCGGGGGGCTCTGGAAACACCATATATTTT.